This is a list of T cell receptor beta chains from one sample in a study of human T cells and chemical hapten exposure. TCRdb reprocessed the RACE reads with MiXCR, giving one entry per CDR3 protein. This sample has 180,000 or so distinct CDR3 sequences, with about 14% found just once. The sequencing here drew on whole blood, taken in connection with sensitization to the hapten diphenylcyclopropenone (DPC). These receptors were taken from a woman in her twenties or thirties with alopecia areata. Some clones in this sample may be carry-over from other donors' samples. CDR3s include the opening cysteine and the closing phenylalanine or tryptophan. Each record gives: CDR3 DNA, CDR3 protein, V gene, D gene, clone size, J gene. A D gene is named only where the DNA matches it firmly. Rows may omit the clone size; those that give it use once, few, many or a size class.

TGCGCCAGCAGCTCCGCCGGGGGAGACCAAGAGACCCAGTACTTC	CASSSAGGDQETQYF	TRBV5-1	-	-	TRBJ2-5
TGCAGTGCTAGAGCAGGGGGCGTTCAGCCCCAGCATTTT	CSARAGGVQPQHF	TRBV20-1	TRBD1	few	TRBJ1-5
TGCAGCGTGGATGGGCTAGCGGGAGATTACAATGAGCAGTTCTTC	CSVDGLAGDYNEQFF	TRBV29-1	TRBD2	-	TRBJ2-1
TGTGCCAGCAGGGGGCCGGCCGACAATGAGCAGTTCTTC	CASRGPADNEQFF	TRBV7-9	-	many	TRBJ2-1
TGTGCCAGCAGCTTAGCCCCCACCCTAGCGGGTGATAATTCACCCCTCCACTTT	CASSLAPTLAGDNSPLHF	TRBV7-6	-	-	TRBJ1-6
TGTGCCACCCGGGACAGTTATAATGAAAAACTGTTTTTT	CATRDSYNEKLFF	TRBV2	TRBD1	-	TRBJ1-4
TGCGCCAGCAGCTTGGCCGTGGCTAGCGGGAGTAGTGAGCAGTTCTTC	CASSLAVASGSSEQFF	TRBV5-1	TRBD2	-	TRBJ2-1
TGCGCCAGCAGCTTACGGGGGACTAGCACAGATACGCAGTATTTT	CASSLRGTSTDTQYF	TRBV5-1	-	-	TRBJ2-3
TGTGCCAGCAGCTTGTCGGGAGGCATGGACGAGCAGTACTTC	CASSLSGGMDEQYF	TRBV5-6	TRBD2	many	TRBJ2-7
TGCAGCGCGCTTGCCCCAGCGTTAAACACTGAAGCTTTCTTT	CSALAPALNTEAFF	TRBV29-1	-	many	TRBJ1-1
TGTGCCAGCAGCTTGGAATGGACAGGAGTCTACGAGCAGTACTTC	CASSLEWTGVYEQYF	TRBV5-5	TRBD1	-	TRBJ2-7
TGTGCCAGCAGCTTCGGCCGTGAAGCTTTCTTT	CASSFGREAFF	TRBV11-2	-	few	TRBJ1-1
TGTGCCAGCTCACCAACGGGGACTGAAGCTTTCTTT	CASSPTGTEAFF	TRBV18	-	many	TRBJ1-1
TGCGCCAGCAGCCAAGATGGGGCAGGGTCCAATGAGCAGTTCTTC	CASSQDGAGSNEQFF	TRBV4-1	-	few	TRBJ2-1
TGTGCCAGCCTCGCAGGGACGAACACTGAAGCTTTCTTT	CASLAGTNTEAFF	TRBV7-6	-	-	TRBJ1-1
TGTGCCAGCAGCCAGACGGGACAGTCCTACGACCTGTTTTTT	CASSQTGQSYDLFF	TRBV7-9	TRBD1	few	TRBJ2-2
TGTGCCAGCAGCCAAGATAACAGGGGACTAGAGACCCAGTACTTC	CASSQDNRGLETQYF	TRBV14	-	few	TRBJ2-5
TGTGCCAGCAGTTCCGCGGGACAGGGGACTCAGCCCCAGCATTTT	CASSSAGQGTQPQHF	TRBV28	TRBD1	-	TRBJ1-5
TGTGCCAGCTCCACGGCACAAAGCACAGATACGCAGTATTTT	CASSTAQSTDTQYF	TRBV11-2	-	-	TRBJ2-3
TGCAGTGCTAGCACAGGGGGCCTCTATGGCTACACCTTC	CSASTGGLYGYTF	TRBV20-1	TRBD1	few	TRBJ1-2
TGTGCCAGTAGTAATCGGAGGGGGCGAGGGGAGCAGTACTTC	CASSNRRGRGEQYF	TRBV19	-	-	TRBJ2-7
TGTGCCAGCAGCCAAGATTGGAGGCTAGCGGGAAATACAGATACGCAGTATTTT	CASSQDWRLAGNTDTQYF	TRBV4-2	TRBD2	few	TRBJ2-3
TGTGCCAGCTCACTGCTAGCGGGAGATACAGATACGCAGTATTTT	CASSLLAGDTDTQYF	TRBV18	TRBD2	-	TRBJ2-3
TGCGCCAGCAGCCAAGAATCCCCTAGCGGGGGCCGCTCCTACAATGAGCAGTTCTTC	CASSQESPSGGRSYNEQFF	TRBV4-1	TRBD2	many	TRBJ2-1
TGTGCCAGCAGCTCGCAGGGTGCGAACGACCCCAATGAGCAGTTCTTC	CASSSQGANDPNEQFF	TRBV7-9	-	-	TRBJ2-1
TGCAGTGCCGGGATCAACTATGGCTACACCTTC	CSAGINYGYTF	TRBV29-1	-	few	TRBJ1-2
TGTGCCAGCAACCCACAGGGATTGCAAGAGCAGTACTTC	CASNPQGLQEQYF	TRBV7-9	-	once	TRBJ2-7
TGTGCCAGCAGCTTAACCCCTAGCGGGAACGAGCAGTACTTC	CASSLTPSGNEQYF	TRBV7-9	TRBD2	-	TRBJ2-7
TGTGCCAGCAGTCCCCGGACAGGAGCCACTGAAGCTTTCTTT	CASSPRTGATEAFF	TRBV6-2/TRBV6-3	TRBD1	many	TRBJ1-1
TGCGCCAGCAGCCAAGAGTGGCATAACACCGGGGAGCTGTTTTTT	CASSQEWHNTGELFF	TRBV4-3	-	few	TRBJ2-2
TGTGCCAGCATCAACAGGGGCGTCTACTCTGGGGCCAACGTCCTGACTTTC	CASINRGVYSGANVLTF	TRBV28	TRBD1	-	TRBJ2-6
TGCGCCATCTTAACTTTACAGGAGGATACGCAGTATTTT	CAILTLQEDTQYF	TRBV5-1	-	-	TRBJ2-3
TGTGCCAGCAGCTTAATGTCGGCAGCCCGCTATGAGCAGTTCTTC	CASSLMSAARYEQFF	TRBV7-8	-	few	TRBJ2-1
TGTGCCAGCAGTTACGGGTATACGCAGTATTTT	CASSYGYTQYF	TRBV6-2/TRBV6-3	-	few	TRBJ2-3
TGTGCCAGCAGCTTAGTGGGGGGCAGAAGCAATCAGCCCCAGCATTTT	CASSLVGGRSNQPQHF	TRBV7-2	-	few	TRBJ1-5
TGTGCCAGCAGCCAAGCTCAGAACGCCCTGAACACTGAAGCTTTCTTT	CASSQAQNALNTEAFF	TRBV4-2	-	few	TRBJ1-1
TGTGCCAGCAGCACGGACTCCCACGGGGCCAACGTCCTGACTTTC	CASSTDSHGANVLTF	TRBV11-2	-	few	TRBJ2-6
TGTGCCAGCTCATCCAGACAGGTCTTCACCGGGGAGCTGTTTTTT	CASSSRQVFTGELFF	TRBV18	-	-	TRBJ2-2